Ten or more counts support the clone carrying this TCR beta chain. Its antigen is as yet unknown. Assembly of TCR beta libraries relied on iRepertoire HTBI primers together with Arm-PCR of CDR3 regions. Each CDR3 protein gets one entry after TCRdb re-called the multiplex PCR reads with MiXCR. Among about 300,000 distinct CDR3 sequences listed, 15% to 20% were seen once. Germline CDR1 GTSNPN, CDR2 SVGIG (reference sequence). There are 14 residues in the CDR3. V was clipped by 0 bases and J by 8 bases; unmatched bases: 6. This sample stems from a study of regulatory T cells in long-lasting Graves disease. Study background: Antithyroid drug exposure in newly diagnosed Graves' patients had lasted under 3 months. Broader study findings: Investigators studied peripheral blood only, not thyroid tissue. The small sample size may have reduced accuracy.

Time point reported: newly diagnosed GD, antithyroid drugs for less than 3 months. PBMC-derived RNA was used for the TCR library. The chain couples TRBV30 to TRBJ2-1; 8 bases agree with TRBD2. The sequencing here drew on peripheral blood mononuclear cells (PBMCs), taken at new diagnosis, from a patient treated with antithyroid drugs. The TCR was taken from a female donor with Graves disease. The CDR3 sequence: CAWSVSGRRDEQFF. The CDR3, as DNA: TGTGCCTGGAGTGTCAGCGGGAGAAGAGATGAGCAGTTCTTC.